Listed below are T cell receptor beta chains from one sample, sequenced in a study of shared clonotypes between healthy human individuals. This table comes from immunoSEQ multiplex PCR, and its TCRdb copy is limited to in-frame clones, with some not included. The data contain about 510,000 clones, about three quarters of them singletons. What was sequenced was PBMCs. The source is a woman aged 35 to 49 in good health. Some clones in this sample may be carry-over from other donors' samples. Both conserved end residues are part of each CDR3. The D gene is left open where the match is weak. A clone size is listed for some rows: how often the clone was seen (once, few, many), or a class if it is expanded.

cdr3_nt: TGTGCCAGCAGTTTACTCCGACAGGGGGGTGTCTACAATGAGCAGTTCTTC
cdr3_aa: CASSLLRQGGVYNEQFF
clone_size: -
d_call: TRBD1
j_call: TRBJ2-1
v_call: TRBV28

cdr3_nt: TGTGCCAGCAGCCCTAGACTAGCGGAAGAGACCCAGTACTTC
cdr3_aa: CASSPRLAEETQYF
clone_size: -
d_call: TRBD2
j_call: TRBJ2-5
v_call: TRBV7-9

cdr3_nt: TGTGCCAGCAGGGGGACTAGCTGGGACTCTGATACGCAGTATTTT
cdr3_aa: CASRGTSWDSDTQYF
clone_size: -
d_call: TRBD2
j_call: TRBJ2-3
v_call: TRBV6-5

cdr3_nt: TGTGCCAGCAGTTTTTTCGAGGGGGCTCCAGGCTACACCTTC
cdr3_aa: CASSFFEGAPGYTF
clone_size: -
d_call: TRBD1
j_call: TRBJ1-2
v_call: TRBV27

cdr3_nt: TGTGCCAGCAGCTTAGACAGGGGGCGAAACGAGCAGTACTTC
cdr3_aa: CASSLDRGRNEQYF
clone_size: -
d_call: TRBD1
j_call: TRBJ2-7
v_call: TRBV11-2

cdr3_nt: TGTGCCAGCAGCAGAGGGACTAGCGAACCCGGGGAGCTGTTTTTT
cdr3_aa: CASSRGTSEPGELFF
clone_size: -
d_call: TRBD2
j_call: TRBJ2-2
v_call: TRBV5-4

cdr3_nt: TGTGCCAGCAGCTCCCGCGGGGCTTCAAACACCGGGGAGCTGTTTTTT
cdr3_aa: CASSSRGASNTGELFF
clone_size: -
d_call: -
j_call: TRBJ2-2
v_call: TRBV7-3

cdr3_nt: TGCGCCAGCAGCCATGGCCTCATAGCGGATTCCTACGAGCAGTACTTC
cdr3_aa: CASSHGLIADSYEQYF
clone_size: -
d_call: -
j_call: TRBJ2-7
v_call: TRBV4-1

cdr3_nt: TGTGCCAGCAGCTTAGAACTAGCGGGAGAGCAGTACTTC
cdr3_aa: CASSLELAGEQYF
clone_size: -
d_call: TRBD2
j_call: TRBJ2-7
v_call: TRBV5-4

cdr3_nt: TGTGCCAGCAGTCCTACAGGGGGCGATCAGCCCCAGCATTTT
cdr3_aa: CASSPTGGDQPQHF
clone_size: few
d_call: TRBD1
j_call: TRBJ1-5
v_call: TRBV2

cdr3_nt: TGTGCCAGCTCACCTCTTTTTGGGGGCTTGAGCAACTATGGCTACACCTTC
cdr3_aa: CASSPLFGGLSNYGYTF
clone_size: -
d_call: -
j_call: TRBJ1-2
v_call: TRBV18

cdr3_nt: TGCGCCAGCAGCCCGAGGACGCAGAACACCGGGGAGCTGTTTTTT
cdr3_aa: CASSPRTQNTGELFF
clone_size: -
d_call: -
j_call: TRBJ2-2
v_call: TRBV5-1

cdr3_nt: TGCGCCAGCAGCCAACGGTTCCGACGGAAGAACACTGAAGCTTTCTTT
cdr3_aa: CASSQRFRRKNTEAFF
clone_size: -
d_call: -
j_call: TRBJ1-1
v_call: TRBV4-1

cdr3_nt: TGTGCCAGCAGCAACCAGGGGACTAGCGACTACGAGCAGTACTTC
cdr3_aa: CASSNQGTSDYEQYF
clone_size: -
d_call: TRBD2
j_call: TRBJ2-7
v_call: TRBV27

cdr3_nt: TGTGCCACCGGGGACACCGGGGAGCTGTTTTTT
cdr3_aa: CATGDTGELFF
clone_size: -
d_call: -
j_call: TRBJ2-2
v_call: TRBV11-3

cdr3_nt: TGTGCCAGCAACCTTGCCCCAGATACGCAGTATTTT
cdr3_aa: CASNLAPDTQYF
clone_size: -
d_call: -
j_call: TRBJ2-3
v_call: TRBV7-9

cdr3_nt: TGTGCCAGCAAGGGGTGGGCTGAGGTCGGGGAGCTGTTTTTT
cdr3_aa: CASKGWAEVGELFF
clone_size: -
d_call: -
j_call: TRBJ2-2
v_call: TRBV6-5

cdr3_nt: TGTGCCAGCAGCGTTGACAACAGGGGGATGAACACTGAAGCTTTCTTT
cdr3_aa: CASSVDNRGMNTEAFF
clone_size: -
d_call: TRBD1
j_call: TRBJ1-1
v_call: TRBV7-9

cdr3_nt: TGTGCCAGCAGCGCGGTGAGGGAAAGCGAACTGTTTTTT
cdr3_aa: CASSAVRESELFF
clone_size: -
d_call: -
j_call: TRBJ1-4
v_call: TRBV5-6